This T cell receptor (beta chain) was retrieved from a study of cytomegalovirus exposure and HLA in healthy donors. In the study overall: The roughly 120 validation repertoires, a later analysis reported, used the same platform as the 600 to 700 first-cohort repertoires.

TCRdb keeps only in-frame clones here, not all; method: immunoSEQ multiplex PCR. Of approximately 120,000 clones listed, about nine tenths are singletons. Germline V gene data show CDR1 as SGHNT and CDR2 as YYREEE (reference sequence). Trimming cost V 2 bases and J 5 bases, with 7 bases left between them. The CDR3 consists of 12 residues. Concerning this clone: What it binds is not known.

Study-level findings and limits: According to a subsequent analysis, TCR clusters from the first cohort were inclined to appear together in the 120 validation repertoires. Reports described diagnosis of cytomegalovirus status by the classifier as highly specific and sensitive.

The gene calls are TRBV5-4 and TRBJ1-1; no reliable D call. Source material: PBMCs. The TCR sequence derives from a woman aged 18 to 35 in good health and CMV-seronegative. This CDR3 is CASSFSATEAFF. CDR3 in DNA: TGTGCCAGCAGCTTTTCCGCGACTGAAGCTTTCTTT. The entire variable domain, with the rest obtained from reference TRBV5-4 and TRBJ1-1, is as follows: ETGVTQSPTHLIKTRGQQVTLRCSSQSGHNTVSWYQQALGQGPQFIFQYYREEENGRGNFPPRFSGLQFPNYSSELNVNALELDDSALYLCASSFSATEAFFGQGTRLTVV.